The text below deals with one T cell receptor beta chain. This record comes from a study of cytomegalovirus exposure and HLA in healthy donors. Sequenced by immunoSEQ multiplex PCR; TCRdb stores in-frame clones only, minus some. Of about 260,000 clones in the sample, about nine tenths are singletons; the top ten hold approximately 3%. Trimming at V came to 4 bases and at J to 9 bases, leaving 8 bases not matched to a gene. The CDR3 is made up of 14 amino acids. Germline V gene lookup returns CDR1 MNHEY and CDR2 SVGAGI. The genes are TRBV6-5 and TRBJ2-1; 8 bases line up with TRBD1. The sequenced sample was PBMCs. The receptor comes from a woman in her 30s in good health and CMV-seronegative. CDR3 residues: CASSSRGRQGEQFF. CDR3 sequence (DNA): TGTGCCAGCAGTTCCAGGGGGCGTCAGGGTGAGCAGTTCTTC.